These T cell receptor beta chains were read from a single sample in a study of cytomegalovirus exposure and HLA in healthy donors. Method: immunoSEQ multiplex PCR; TCRdb's copy keeps in-frame clones and lacks some. The table records around 250,000 clones, around 90% of them present only once. The sample comprised PBMCs. All receptors come from a woman under 30 in good health and CMV-seronegative. Both conserved end residues are part of each CDR3. D genes are given only for firm matches. Rows may omit the clone size; those that give it use once, few, many or a size class.

j_call	v_call	d_call	clone_size	cdr3_nt	cdr3_aa
TRBJ1-1	TRBV15	-	-	TGTGCCACCAGCGCCACAGGGCTCCGCACTGAAGCTTTCTTT	CATSATGLRTEAFF
TRBJ1-4	TRBV6-6	-	-	TGTGCCAGCAGGGCGGACTTGTTTAATGAAAAACTGTTTTTT	CASRADLFNEKLFF
TRBJ2-1	TRBV7-9	-	-	TGTGCCAGCAGCCCATGGCAGGGTAGCTCCTACAATGAGCAGTTCTTC	CASSPWQGSSYNEQFF
TRBJ2-5	TRBV28	TRBD1	-	TGTGCCTGCATCGCGGGACAGGGCACCCAAGAGACCCAGTACTTC	CACIAGQGTQETQYF
TRBJ2-5	TRBV4-1	TRBD1	-	TGCGCCAGCAGCCAAGCCCCCAAACTGACAGGGTCAGAGACCCAGTACTTC	CASSQAPKLTGSETQYF
TRBJ2-2	TRBV4-3	TRBD1	-	TGCGCCAGCAGCCAAGACCGATGGGACAGGGACACCGGGGAGCTGTTTTTT	CASSQDRWDRDTGELFF
TRBJ2-1	TRBV7-9	-	-	TGTGCCAGCAGCTTCACCCTAGCCCACAATGAGCAGTTCTTC	CASSFTLAHNEQFF
TRBJ2-2	TRBV30	TRBD1	-	TGTGCCTGGAGTGTAGGGACAGGGGCCGCCGGGGAGCTGTTTTTT	CAWSVGTGAAGELFF
TRBJ2-7	TRBV29-1	TRBD2	-	TGCAGCGCGGGGGGTGGTGGTTACGAGCAGTACTTC	CSAGGGGYEQYF
TRBJ1-2	TRBV7-2	-	once	TGTGCCAGCAGCTTAGTGGACAGATTGGGCATAGGCTACACCTTC	CASSLVDRLGIGYTF
TRBJ2-1	TRBV27	TRBD2	-	TGTGCCAGCAGTTTGATAGCGGGGGCGGTCTCCTACAATGAGCAGTTCTTC	CASSLIAGAVSYNEQFF
TRBJ2-5	TRBV5-1	TRBD1	once	TGCGCCAGCAGCGCTACAGGGGGTTCGGTAAAAGAGACCCAGTACTTC	CASSATGGSVKETQYF
TRBJ2-3	TRBV7-2	TRBD2	-	TGTGCCAGCAGCCAACCGACTAGCGGGGCAGATACGCAGTATTTT	CASSQPTSGADTQYF
TRBJ2-2	TRBV4-1	-	once	TGCGCCAGCAGCCAAGAGCGGGGACCTCCCGGGGAGCTGTTTTTT	CASSQERGPPGELFF
TRBJ1-6	TRBV2	-	-	TGTGCCAGCAGTCTCCAGGATTTTACTTCACCCCTCCACTTT	CASSLQDFTSPLHF
TRBJ1-2	TRBV11-3	-	-	TGTGCCAGCAGCTTAGCACTGCTGTTAACTAACTATGGCTACACCTTC	CASSLALLLTNYGYTF
TRBJ2-3	TRBV7-6	TRBD2	-	TGTGCCAGCAGCCCCCGGGGCGGGGGGGTAGATACGCAGTATTTT	CASSPRGGGVDTQYF
TRBJ1-4	TRBV2	TRBD1	-	TGTGCCAGCAACATGGGACAGCCTAATGAAAAACTGTTTTTT	CASNMGQPNEKLFF
TRBJ2-2	TRBV10-1	TRBD1	-	TGCGCCAGCAGTCCACAGGGGTTCGCCGGGGAGCTGTTTTTT	CASSPQGFAGELFF
TRBJ2-4	TRBV18	-	-	TGTGCCAGCTCACCAACCGGGAACTCGCGGTTCTTC	CASSPTGNSRFF
TRBJ1-2	TRBV6-1	TRBD1	-	TGTGCCAGCAGTGAACTCGAGAGGGGGCTGGATGGCTACACCTTC	CASSELERGLDGYTF
TRBJ1-1	TRBV12-5	-	-	TGTGCTAGTGGTTTGGTCCTAGGGAGGGGCGCGGGCACTGAAGCTTTCTTT	CASGLVLGRGAGTEAFF
TRBJ1-1	TRBV6-1	TRBD1	-	TGTGCCAGCAGTGCGGGACAGGTTCCCCCTGAAGCTTTCTTT	CASSAGQVPPEAFF
TRBJ1-1	TRBV27	TRBD1	once	TGTGCCAGTAGACAGGGTGGGGGTTTTGAAGCTTTCTTT	CASRQGGGFEAFF
TRBJ1-1	TRBV19	-	-	TGTGCCAGTAGTATCGTTCGGGGGGATGCTTTCTTT	CASSIVRGDAFF
TRBJ2-6	TRBV5-1	-	-	TGCGCCAGCAGGTCACTAGTCGGGGCCAACGTCCTGACTTTC	CASRSLVGANVLTF
TRBJ2-7	TRBV27	-	-	TGTGCCAGCAGTTTATCGATACAGGGCAACATGCCCTACGAGCAGTACTTC	CASSLSIQGNMPYEQYF
TRBJ2-1	TRBV15	TRBD1	-	TGTGCCACCAGCAGAGAGACAGGGGGTGGCTACAATGAGCAGTTCTTC	CATSRETGGGYNEQFF
TRBJ1-1	TRBV30	TRBD1	-	TGTGCCTGGAGTGTAGGACAGGGCTTCACTGAAGCTTTCTTT	CAWSVGQGFTEAFF
TRBJ2-3	TRBV10-1	TRBD2	once	TGCGCCAGCAGTGAATTAGCGGGGGGGCCCACAGATACGCAGTATTTT	CASSELAGGPTDTQYF
TRBJ1-1	TRBV6-1	-	-	TGTGCCAGCAGTGAACGCGGGGGCTCTGGGACTGAAGCTTTCTTT	CASSERGGSGTEAFF
TRBJ1-1	TRBV6-5	-	-	TGTGCCAGCGGCGACCTAGGGACAATGAACACTGAAGCTTTCTTT	CASGDLGTMNTEAFF